The entry below describes one T cell receptor (beta chain). This record belongs to a study of identical twins. The CDR3 sequence is 12 residues long. CDR1 and CDR2 (germline): SGHNT, YENEEA. The germline V and J ends were trimmed by 3 bases and 5 bases, with 7 bases remaining between them. After template switching added a universal primer site, the resulting cDNA carried unique molecular identifiers. TCRdb used MiXCR to reprocess the 5' RACE reads, holding one entry per CDR3 protein. Of about 240,000 distinct CDR3 sequences in the sample, about 12% were seen once. These data are also associated with another study on yellow fever vaccine responses in identical twins. According to that study: Reported findings indicate that twins' vaccine T cell responses seemed partially convergent, partially personalized.

The sequencing sample was made of memory (CD45RO+) T cells sorted from blood. The sequence was obtained from a woman aged 18 to 35 in good health. This sequence joins TRBV11-3 and TRBJ2-5; D remains ambiguous. CDR3 sequence reads: CASSFGSETQYF. Here the CDR3 DNA reads TGTGCCAGCAGCTTTGGGTCCGAGACCCAGTACTTC.